The 17 T cell receptor beta chains given below trace back to one sample, sequenced in a study of blood T cell repertoires in COVID-19. Libraries were prepared by immunoSEQ multiplex PCR; TCRdb keeps only in-frame clonotypes and omits some of them. This table has roughly 270,000 clones, approximately 88% appearing once. Sequencing input: peripheral blood. Source of these receptors: a man aged 18 to 30 with active or convalescent COVID-19.

This chain connects TRBV19 to TRBJ2-3, with 15 bases matching TRBD2. This CDR3 region has 17 residues. The V gene end was trimmed by 5 bases and the J gene end by 7 bases; junction bases not matched to a gene: 10. Germline values: CDR1 LNHDA, CDR2 SQIVND (reference sequence). The CDR3 here is CASSLIGLAGGHYTQYF. In DNA, the CDR3 is TGTGCCAGTAGTCTTATCGGACTAGCGGGGGGGCACTATACGCAGTATTTT.

The rearrangement joins TRBV19 to TRBJ2-5; TRBD1 matches at 9 bases. Per germline, CDR1 LNHDA and CDR2 SQIVND (reference sequence). This CDR3 comprises 13 residues. Germline trimming cut 5 bases from V and 4 bases from J; bases unmatched to any gene: 2. For the CDR3, the DNA is TGTGCCAGTAGTTCGACAGGGGGAGAGACCCAGTACTTC. It is translated as CASSSTGGETQYF.

This chain joins TRBV29-1 and TRBJ1-1; no reliable D call. CDR1 is SQVTM, CDR2 ANQGSEA, per germline. V lost 4 bases and J 1 base, leaving 7 bases between the germline ends. The CDR3 sequence is 12 residues long. CDR3 DNA: TGCAGCGTTGGAATTAGGAACACTGAAGCTTTCTTT. Amino acid sequence: CSVGIRNTEAFF.

The rearrangement uses TRBV10-3 and TRBJ2-2; the D gene is possibly TRBD2 (5 bases). Germline lookup yields CDR1 ENHRY and CDR2 SYGVKD. The V end lost 0 bases, the J end lost 6 bases, and 8 bases lay between the germline ends. The CDR3 is made up of 14 amino acids. The CDR3 spells CAISESGGPGELFF. Written as DNA, the CDR3 is TGTGCCATCAGTGAGTCCGGCGGGCCCGGGGAGCTGTTTTTT.

The chain is built from TRBV6-6 and TRBJ1-3; tentatively, D is TRBD1 (5 bases). V dropped 10 bases and J dropped 0 bases, with 13 bases sitting between them. Germline V gene lookup returns CDR1 MNHNY and CDR2 SVGAGI (reference sequence). There are 14 residues in the CDR3. CDR3 residues: CATRKGNSGNTIYF. CDR3 nucleotide sequence: TGTGCCACTAGAAAGGGGAACTCTGGAAACACCATATATTTT.

The gene calls are TRBV7-9 and TRBJ2-5, with D possibly TRBD2 on 5 matching bases. Germline V gene lookup returns CDR1 SEHNR and CDR2 FQNEAQ (reference sequence). Trimming stripped 3 bases from V and 1 base from J, with 15 bases between. The CDR3 is made up of 16 amino acids. DNA of the CDR3: TGTGCCAGCAGCTTGGGAGATAGAGGGATCCAAGAGACCCAGTACTTC. It specifies CASSLGDRGIQETQYF.

This chain links TRBV13 with TRBJ1-2; D possibly corresponds to TRBD1 (6 bases). Germline V gene data show CDR1 as PRHDT and CDR2 as FYEKMQ (reference sequence). The CDR3 consists of 14 residues. V lost 1 base and J 4 bases, leaving 10 bases between the germline ends. In nucleotides, the CDR3 is TGTGCCAGCAGCTTAGATATGGACAGCTATGGCTACACCTTC. The encoded protein is CASSLDMDSYGYTF.

The rearrangement uses TRBV3-1 (or the pseudogene TRBV3-2) and TRBJ2-1, with D maybe TRBD2 (6 bases). CDR1 and CDR2 from the germline V gene are LGHDT and YNNKEL (reference sequence). This CDR3 region has 12 residues. The V end lost 6 bases, the J end lost 7 bases, and 10 bases lay between the germline ends. CDR3: CASRGTFNEQFF. As DNA, the CDR3 is TGTGCCAGCAGGGGGACTTTTAATGAGCAGTTCTTC.

The chain has TRBV19 and TRBJ2-7, with D maybe TRBD2 (5 bases). The CDR3 is 14 residues long. Trimming pared 4 bases from V and 2 bases from J, leaving 12 bases between. Germline-derived CDR1 and CDR2 are LNHDA and SQIVND (reference sequence). Here the CDR3 DNA reads TGTGCCAGTAGTACCGGACTCCCGGCCTACGAGCAGTACTTC. Translated, it gives CASSTGLPAYEQYF. Using reference TRBV19 and TRBJ2-7 for the parts outside the CDR3, the full variable domain is DGGITQSPKYLFRKEGQNVTLSCEQNLNHDAMYWYRQDPGQGLRLIYYSQIVNDFQKGDIAEGYSVSREKKESFPLTVTSAQKNPTAFYLCASSTGLPAYEQYFGPGTRLTVT.

This chain joins TRBV28 and TRBJ2-3, with TRBD1 as a possible D gene (5 bases). V was shortened by 4 bases and J by 3 bases, with 11 bases between the two germline ends. This CDR3 region has 14 residues. Germline V CDR1 and CDR2: MDHEN, SYDVKM. In nucleotides, the CDR3 is TGTGCCAGCAGTTCTGGGGCGCCGACAGATACGCAGTATTTT. Encoded protein: CASSSGAPTDTQYF.

The chain employs TRBV24-1 and TRBJ2-2, with 9 positions matching TRBD1. CDR3 length equals 16 residues. CDR1 and CDR2 from the germline V gene are KGHDR and SFDVKD. Trimming took 6 bases from V and 1 from J; bases not matched to a gene: 5. CDR3 sequence reads: CATSRGTGMNTGELFF. The CDR3, as DNA: TGTGCCACCAGTAGGGGGACAGGGATGAACACCGGGGAGCTGTTTTTT.

The chain recombines TRBV11-2 with TRBJ2-7, with 10 bases fitting TRBD1. In germline, CDR1 is SGHAT, CDR2 FQNNGV. The V segment lost 6 bases and the J segment 3 bases; nucleotides outside the gene matches: 5. CDR3 length equals 14 residues. The CDR3 reads CASRSGTGVYEQYF. CDR3 DNA sequence: TGTGCCAGCAGATCCGGGACAGGGGTCTACGAGCAGTACTTC.

The chain joins TRBV28 to TRBJ2-7, with a tentative D call TRBD1 (5 bases). CDR1 is MDHEN, CDR2 SYDVKM, per germline. The CDR3 spans 14 residues. Trimming removed 4 bases from V and 3 bases from J, with 13 bases in between. Written as DNA, the CDR3 is TGTGCCAGCAGTTCTCCTCGTGACAGCTACGAGCAGTACTTC. This codes for CASSSPRDSYEQYF.

The rearrangement uses TRBV13 and TRBJ1-5; 7 nucleotides agree with TRBD1. CDR1 and CDR2 (germline): PRHDT, FYEKMQ (reference sequence). V gave up 3 bases and J gave up 8 bases; unmatched junction bases: 4. CDR3 length: 13 residues. The CDR3 sequence: CASSFYRGEPQHF. The CDR3 coding sequence is TGTGCCAGCAGCTTTTACAGGGGAGAGCCCCAGCATTTT.

CDR3 protein: CASSQVYADPKSEKLFF. CDR3 DNA: TGTGCCAGCAGCCAAGTATATGCGGATCCAAAATCTGAAAAACTGTTTTTT. V usage is TRBV14 and J usage is TRBJ1-4; D remains unclear. The CDR3 has 17 residues. The germline V and J ends were trimmed by 1 base and 7 bases, with 19 bases remaining between them. CDR1 and CDR2 from the germline V gene are SGHDN and FVKESK.

The count of this clone is one. This chain connects TRBV18 to TRBJ2-1; D remains unclear. CDR3 length: 14 residues. CDR1 is KGHSH and CDR2 is LQKENI in the germline V gene. V lost 4 bases and J 6 bases, leaving 13 bases between the germline ends. CDR3 nucleotide sequence: TGTGCCAGCTCACTCGCTTATAGTTCCAATGAGCAGTTCTTC. The encoded protein is CASSLAYSSNEQFF.

The V and J genes are TRBV18 and TRBJ2-1; TRBD1 agrees at 10 bases. J lost 2 bases, V lost 3 bases, and 1 base had no gene match. The germline V gene encodes CDR1 KGHSH and CDR2 LQKENI. There are 15 residues in the CDR3. The CDR3 DNA reads as TGTGCCAGCTCACCTGGACAGGGGGCCTACAATGAGCAGTTCTTC. This encodes CASSPGQGAYNEQFF.